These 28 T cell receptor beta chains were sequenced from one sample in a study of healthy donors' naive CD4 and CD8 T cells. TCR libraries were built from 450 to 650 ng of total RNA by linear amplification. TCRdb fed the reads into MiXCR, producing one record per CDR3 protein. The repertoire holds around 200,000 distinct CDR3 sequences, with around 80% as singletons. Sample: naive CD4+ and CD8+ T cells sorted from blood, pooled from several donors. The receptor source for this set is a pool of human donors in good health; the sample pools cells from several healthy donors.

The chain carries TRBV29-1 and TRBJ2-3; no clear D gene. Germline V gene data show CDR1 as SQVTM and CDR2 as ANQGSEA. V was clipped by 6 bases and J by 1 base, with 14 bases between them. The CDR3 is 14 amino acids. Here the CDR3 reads CSVLTRGGTDTQYF. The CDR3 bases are TGCAGCGTCCTGACCCGCGGCGGCACAGATACGCAGTATTTT.

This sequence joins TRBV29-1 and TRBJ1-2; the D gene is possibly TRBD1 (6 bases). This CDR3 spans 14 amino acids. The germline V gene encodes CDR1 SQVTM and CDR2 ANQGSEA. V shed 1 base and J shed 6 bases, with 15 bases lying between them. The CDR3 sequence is CSVEASGGRDGYTF. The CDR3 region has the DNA TGCAGCGTTGAAGCGTCTGGGGGGCGCGATGGCTACACCTTC.

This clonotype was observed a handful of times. CDR3 sequence reads: CSGTGTGTYNEQFF. Written as DNA, the CDR3 is TGCAGCGGTACCGGGACAGGGACCTACAATGAGCAGTTCTTC. This chain links TRBV29-1 with TRBJ2-1; 9 bases align to TRBD1. Unmatched junction bases numbered 6, after V lost 7 bases and J lost 2 bases. The germline CDR1 and CDR2 sequences are SQVTM and ANQGSEA. CDR3 length: 14 residues.

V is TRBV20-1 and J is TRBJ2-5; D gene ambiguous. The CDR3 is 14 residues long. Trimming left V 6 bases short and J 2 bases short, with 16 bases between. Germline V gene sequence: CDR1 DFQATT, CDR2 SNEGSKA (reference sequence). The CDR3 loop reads CSAPGWAEQETQYF. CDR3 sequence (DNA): TGCAGTGCACCCGGATGGGCGGAACAAGAGACCCAGTACTTC.

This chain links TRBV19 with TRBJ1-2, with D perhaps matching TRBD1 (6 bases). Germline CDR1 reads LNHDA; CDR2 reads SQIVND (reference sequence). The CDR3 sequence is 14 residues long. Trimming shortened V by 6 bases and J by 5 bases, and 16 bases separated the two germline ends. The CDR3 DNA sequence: TGTGCCAGTAGCGGGACACCATATACTTATGGCTACACCTTC. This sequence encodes CASSGTPYTYGYTF.

This chain's CDR3 is CAIRPQGEETQYF. Written as DNA, the CDR3 is TGTGCCATCCGCCCCCAGGGTGAAGAGACCCAGTACTTC. The chain uses TRBV6-2 or TRBV6-3 and TRBJ2-5, with D tentatively TRBD1 (5 bases). The CDR3 has 13 residues. V dropped 10 bases and J dropped 3 bases, with 15 bases sitting between them. Looked up from germline, CDR1 is MNHEY and CDR2 is SVGEGT.

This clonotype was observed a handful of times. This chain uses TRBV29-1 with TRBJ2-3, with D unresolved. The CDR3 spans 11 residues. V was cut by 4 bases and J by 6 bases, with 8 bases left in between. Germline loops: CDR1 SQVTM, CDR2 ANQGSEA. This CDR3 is CSVVRSDTQYF. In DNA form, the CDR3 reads TGCAGCGTTGTCAGGAGCGATACGCAGTATTTT.

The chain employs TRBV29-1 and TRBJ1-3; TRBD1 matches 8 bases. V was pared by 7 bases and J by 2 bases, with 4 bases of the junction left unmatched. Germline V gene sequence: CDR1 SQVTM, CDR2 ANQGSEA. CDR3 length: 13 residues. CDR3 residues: CSAVTGAGNTIYF. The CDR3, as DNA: TGCAGCGCCGTGACAGGGGCTGGAAACACCATATATTTT.

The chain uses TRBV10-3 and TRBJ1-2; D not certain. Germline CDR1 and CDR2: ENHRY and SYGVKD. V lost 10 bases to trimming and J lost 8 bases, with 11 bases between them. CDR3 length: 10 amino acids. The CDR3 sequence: CATAFGGYTF. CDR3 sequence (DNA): TGTGCCACAGCCTTTGGGGGCTACACCTTC.

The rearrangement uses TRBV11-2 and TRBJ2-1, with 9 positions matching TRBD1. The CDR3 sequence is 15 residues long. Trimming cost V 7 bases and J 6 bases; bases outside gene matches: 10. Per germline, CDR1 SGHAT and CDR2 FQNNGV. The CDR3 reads CASTIGTGPANEQFF. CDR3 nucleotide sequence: TGTGCCAGCACCATTGGGACAGGGCCCGCCAATGAGCAGTTCTTC.

CDR3 sequence (DNA): TGCAGCGTCGTACAGGGGTTCGGTGCTCAAAGGGAGCAGTACTTC. This translates into CSVVQGFGAQREQYF. The rearrangement links TRBV29-1 to TRBJ2-7; 7 nucleotides match TRBD1. Trimming took 6 bases from V and 7 from J; bases not matched to a gene: 18. From germline, CDR1 is SQVTM and CDR2 ANQGSEA. The CDR3 is made up of 15 amino acids.

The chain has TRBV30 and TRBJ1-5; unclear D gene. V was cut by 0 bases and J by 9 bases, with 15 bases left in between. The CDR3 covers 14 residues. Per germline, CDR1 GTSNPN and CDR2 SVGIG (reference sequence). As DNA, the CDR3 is TGTGCCTGGAGTGTACGATCCCCTGCGGGGCCCCAGCATTTT. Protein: CAWSVRSPAGPQHF. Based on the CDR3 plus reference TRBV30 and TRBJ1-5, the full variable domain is SQTIHQWPATLVQPVGSPLSLECTVEGTSNPNLYWYRQAAGRGLQLLFYSVGIGQISSEVPQNLSASRPQDRQFILSSKKLLLSDSGFYLCAWSVRSPAGPQHFGDGTRLSIL.

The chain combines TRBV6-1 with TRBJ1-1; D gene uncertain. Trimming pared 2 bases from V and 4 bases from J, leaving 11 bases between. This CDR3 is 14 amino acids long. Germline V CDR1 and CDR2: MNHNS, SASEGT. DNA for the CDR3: TGTGCCAGCAGTGAAAACAGTGGGTCCACTGAAGCTTTCTTT. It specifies CASSENSGSTEAFF.

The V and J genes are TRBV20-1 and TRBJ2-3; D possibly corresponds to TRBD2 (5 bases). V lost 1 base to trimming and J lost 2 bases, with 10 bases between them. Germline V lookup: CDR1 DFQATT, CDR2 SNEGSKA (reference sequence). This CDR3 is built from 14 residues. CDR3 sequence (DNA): TGCAGTGCTAGAGGTGGGAGAACCACAGATACGCAGTATTTT. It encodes CSARGGRTTDTQYF.

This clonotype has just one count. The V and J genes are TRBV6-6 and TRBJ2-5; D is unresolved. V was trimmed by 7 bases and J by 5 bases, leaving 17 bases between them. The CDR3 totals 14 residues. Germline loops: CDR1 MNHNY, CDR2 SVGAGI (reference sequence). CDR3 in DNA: TGTGCCAGCACCCTAGATCAGGTGGGGGAGACCCAGTACTTC. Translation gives CASTLDQVGETQYF.

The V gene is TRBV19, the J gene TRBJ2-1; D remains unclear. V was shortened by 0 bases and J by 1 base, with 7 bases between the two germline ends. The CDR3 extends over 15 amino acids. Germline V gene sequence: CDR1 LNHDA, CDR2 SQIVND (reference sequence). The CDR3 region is CASSIDQGSYNEQFF. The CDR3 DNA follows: TGTGCCAGTAGTATAGACCAAGGATCCTACAATGAGCAGTTCTTC.

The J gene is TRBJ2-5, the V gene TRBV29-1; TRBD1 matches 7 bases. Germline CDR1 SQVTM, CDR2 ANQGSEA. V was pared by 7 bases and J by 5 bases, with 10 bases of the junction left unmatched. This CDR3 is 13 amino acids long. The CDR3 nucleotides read TGCAGCGCTGACGTTACAGGGGACGAGACCCAGTACTTC. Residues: CSADVTGDETQYF.

The CDR3 sequence is CAWWGSSYNEQFF. The CDR3 DNA is TGTGCCTGGTGGGGCAGCTCCTACAATGAGCAGTTCTTC. The chain combines TRBV30 with TRBJ2-1; D perhaps matches TRBD1 (5 bases). The CDR3 has 13 amino acids. The V end lost 5 bases, the J end lost 0 bases, and 8 bases lay between the germline ends. Per the germline V gene, CDR1 is GTSNPN and CDR2 is SVGIG (reference sequence).

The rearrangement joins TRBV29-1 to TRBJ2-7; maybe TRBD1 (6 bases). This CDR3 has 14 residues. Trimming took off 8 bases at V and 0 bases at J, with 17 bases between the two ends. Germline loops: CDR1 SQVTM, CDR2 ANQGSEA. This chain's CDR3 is CSILQGLPSYEQYF. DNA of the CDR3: TGCAGCATCCTACAGGGATTGCCCTCCTACGAGCAGTACTTC.

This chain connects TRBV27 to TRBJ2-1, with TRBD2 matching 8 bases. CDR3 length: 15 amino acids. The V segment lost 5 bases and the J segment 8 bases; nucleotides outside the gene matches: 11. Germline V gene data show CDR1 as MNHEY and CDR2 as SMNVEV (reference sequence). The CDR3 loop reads CASSKRLAPSDEQFF. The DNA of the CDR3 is TGTGCCAGCAGTAAGAGACTAGCGCCGAGCGATGAGCAGTTCTTC.

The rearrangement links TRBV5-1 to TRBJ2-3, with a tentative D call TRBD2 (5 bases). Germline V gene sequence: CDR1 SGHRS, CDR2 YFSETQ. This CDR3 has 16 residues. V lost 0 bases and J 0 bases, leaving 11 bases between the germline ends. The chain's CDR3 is CASSLGTRASTDTQYF. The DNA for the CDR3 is TGCGCCAGCAGCTTGGGGACTCGTGCTAGCACAGATACGCAGTATTTT.

The CDR3 protein is CASSSAGQYNEQFF. As DNA, the CDR3 is TGTGCCAGCAGTTCGGCGGGCCAGTACAATGAGCAGTTCTTC. This sequence joins TRBV27 and TRBJ2-1; D is perhaps TRBD2 (5 bases). From germline, CDR1 is MNHEY and CDR2 SMNVEV (reference sequence). V was clipped by 4 bases and J by 4 bases, with 11 bases between them. The CDR3 consists of 14 residues.

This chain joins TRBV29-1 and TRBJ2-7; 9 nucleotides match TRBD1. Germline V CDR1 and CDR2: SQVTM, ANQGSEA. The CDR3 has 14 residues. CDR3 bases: TGCAGTGCTAGAGCACAGGGGGCCTCCTACGAGCAGTACTTC. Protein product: CSARAQGASYEQYF.

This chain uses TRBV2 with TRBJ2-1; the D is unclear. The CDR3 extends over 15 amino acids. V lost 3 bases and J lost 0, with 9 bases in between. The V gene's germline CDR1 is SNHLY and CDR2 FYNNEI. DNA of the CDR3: TGTGCCAGCAGTGATCGAGGAAGCTCCTACAATGAGCAGTTCTTC. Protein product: CASSDRGSSYNEQFF.

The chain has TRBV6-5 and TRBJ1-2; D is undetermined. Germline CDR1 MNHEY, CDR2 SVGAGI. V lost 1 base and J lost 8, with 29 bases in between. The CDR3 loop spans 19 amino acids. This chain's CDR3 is CASSYWGLGMQVVFKGYTF. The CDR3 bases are TGTGCCAGCAGTTACTGGGGTTTGGGGATGCAAGTCGTGTTCAAAGGCTACACCTTC.

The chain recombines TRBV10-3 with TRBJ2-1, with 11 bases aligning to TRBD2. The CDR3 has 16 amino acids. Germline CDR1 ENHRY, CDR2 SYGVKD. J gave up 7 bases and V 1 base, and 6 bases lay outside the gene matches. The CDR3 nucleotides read TGTGCCATCAGTGAGTTTAGCGGGAGGGCCATGAATGAGCAGTTCTTC. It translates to CAISEFSGRAMNEQFF.

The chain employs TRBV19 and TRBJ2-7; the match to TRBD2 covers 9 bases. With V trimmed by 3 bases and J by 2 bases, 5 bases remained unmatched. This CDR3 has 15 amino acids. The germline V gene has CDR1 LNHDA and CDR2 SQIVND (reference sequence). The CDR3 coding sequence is TGTGCCAGTAGTATTTCTAGCGGGGAAACCTACGAGCAGTACTTC. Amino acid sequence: CASSISSGETYEQYF.

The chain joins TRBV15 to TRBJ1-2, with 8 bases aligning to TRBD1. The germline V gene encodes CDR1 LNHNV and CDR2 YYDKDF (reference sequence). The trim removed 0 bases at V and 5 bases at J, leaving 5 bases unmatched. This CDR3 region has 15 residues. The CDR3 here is CATSRERTGNYGYTF. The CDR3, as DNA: TGTGCCACCAGCAGAGAACGGACAGGGAATTATGGCTACACCTTC. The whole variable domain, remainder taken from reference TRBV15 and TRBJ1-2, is DAMVIQNPRYQVTQFGKPVTLSCSQTLNHNVMYWYQQKSSQAPKLLFHYYDKDFNNEADTPDNFQSRRPNTSFCFLDIRSPGLGDTAMYLCATSRERTGNYGYTFGSGTRLTVV.